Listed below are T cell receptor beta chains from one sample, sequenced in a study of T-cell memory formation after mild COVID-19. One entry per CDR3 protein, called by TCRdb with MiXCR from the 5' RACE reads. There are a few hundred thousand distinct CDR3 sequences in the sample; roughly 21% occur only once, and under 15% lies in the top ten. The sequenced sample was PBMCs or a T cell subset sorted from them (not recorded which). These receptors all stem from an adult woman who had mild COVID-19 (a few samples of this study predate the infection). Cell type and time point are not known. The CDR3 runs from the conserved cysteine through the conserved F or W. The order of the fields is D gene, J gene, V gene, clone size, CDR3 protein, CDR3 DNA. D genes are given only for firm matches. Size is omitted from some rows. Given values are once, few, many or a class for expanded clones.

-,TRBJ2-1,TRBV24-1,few,CATSLTSIGEQFF,TGTGCCACCAGTCTTACTAGCATCGGTGAGCAGTTCTTC
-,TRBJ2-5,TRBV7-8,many,CASSASGLRETQYF,TGTGCCAGCAGCGCCTCAGGGTTGCGAGAGACCCAGTACTTC
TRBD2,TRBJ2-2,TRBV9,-,CASSDRPRWLAGDTGELFF,TGTGCCAGCAGCGATAGACCGAGATGGCTAGCGGGGGACACCGGGGAGCTGTTTTTT
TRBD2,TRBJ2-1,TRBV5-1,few,CASSSGLAGGYYNEQFF,TGCGCCAGCAGCTCGGGACTAGCGGGGGGCTATTACAATGAGCAGTTCTTC
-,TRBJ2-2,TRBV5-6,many,CASRDLRGAGTGELFF,TGTGCCAGCAGGGACCTTCGTGGGGCCGGAACCGGGGAGCTGTTTTTT
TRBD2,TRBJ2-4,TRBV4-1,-,CASSLVAGAENIQYF,TGCGCCAGCAGCCTAGTAGCGGGGGCCGAAAACATTCAGTACTTC
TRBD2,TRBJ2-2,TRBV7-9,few,CARPLSGGTNTGELFF,TGTGCCAGGCCCCTGTCCGGGGGGACGAACACCGGGGAGCTGTTTTTT
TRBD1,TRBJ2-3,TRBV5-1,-,CASSLGTGGSTDTQYF,TGCGCCAGCAGCTTGGGTACAGGGGGGAGCACAGATACGCAGTATTTT
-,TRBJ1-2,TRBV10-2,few,CASFGHQNYGYTF,TGCGCCAGCTTTGGACATCAAAACTATGGCTACACCTTC
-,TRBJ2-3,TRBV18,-,CASSPRTARRTDTQYF,TGTGCCAGCTCACCGAGGACAGCACGACGGACAGATACGCAGTATTTT
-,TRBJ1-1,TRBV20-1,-,CSARDERNTEAFF,TGCAGTGCTAGAGACGAAAGGAACACTGAAGCTTTCTTT
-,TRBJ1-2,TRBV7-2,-,CASSSLGLNYGYTF,TGTGCCAGCAGCTCCCTGGGGTTGAACTATGGCTACACCTTC
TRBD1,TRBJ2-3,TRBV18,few,CASSPPGQYDTQYF,TGTGCCAGCTCACCACCGGGACAGTACGATACGCAGTATTTT
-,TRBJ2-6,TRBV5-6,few,CASSSRTSGANVLTF,TGTGCCAGCAGCTCCCGGACCTCTGGGGCCAACGTCCTGACTTTC
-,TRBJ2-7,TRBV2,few,CASSDPHSAGPYEQYF,TGTGCCAGCAGTGATCCCCACAGCGCGGGTCCCTACGAGCAGTACTTC
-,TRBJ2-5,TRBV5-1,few,CASNHGDATQETQYF,TGCGCCAGCAACCACGGGGATGCTACCCAAGAGACCCAGTACTTC
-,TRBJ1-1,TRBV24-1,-,CATSDGTWDSEAFF,TGTGCCACCAGTGATGGGACTTGGGATTCTGAAGCTTTCTTT
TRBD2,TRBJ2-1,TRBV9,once,CASRNGTGGYNEQFF,TGTGCCAGCAGGAACGGGACGGGGGGTTACAATGAGCAGTTCTTC
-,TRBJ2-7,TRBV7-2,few,CASSLGGSVFEQYF,TGTGCCAGCAGCTTAGGAGGTTCGGTTTTTGAGCAGTACTTC
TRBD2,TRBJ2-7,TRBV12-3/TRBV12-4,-,CASSGPSGAAYEQYF,TGTGCCAGCAGTGGACCTAGCGGGGCGGCCTACGAGCAGTACTTC
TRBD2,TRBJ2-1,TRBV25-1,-,CASSEYSGNGQFF,TGTGCCAGCAGTGAATATAGCGGGAACGGGCAGTTCTTC
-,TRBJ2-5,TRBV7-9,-,CASSLAAGRGETQYF,TGTGCCAGCAGCTTAGCAGCAGGCCGAGGGGAGACCCAGTACTTC
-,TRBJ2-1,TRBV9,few,CASSGRDGSYNEQFF,TGTGCCAGCAGCGGCCGGGACGGATCATACAATGAGCAGTTCTTC
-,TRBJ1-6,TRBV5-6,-,CASSLAGINSPLHF,TGTGCCAGCAGCTTGGCGGGGATTAATTCACCCCTCCACTTT
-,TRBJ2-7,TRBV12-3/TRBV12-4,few,CASSPTGRGEQYF,TGTGCCAGCAGCCCAACAGGGCGGGGAGAGCAGTACTTC
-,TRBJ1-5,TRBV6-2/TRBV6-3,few,CASSYSRSGYQPQHF,TGTGCCAGCAGTTACTCGAGGTCAGGATATCAGCCCCAGCATTTT
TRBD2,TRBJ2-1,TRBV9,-,CASSVLSGNNEQFF,TGTGCCAGCAGCGTCCTGAGCGGGAACAATGAGCAGTTCTTC
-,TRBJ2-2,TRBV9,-,CASSPTGADTGELFF,TGTGCCAGCAGCCCCACCGGGGCGGACACCGGGGAGCTGTTTTTT
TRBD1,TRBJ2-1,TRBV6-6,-,CASELPKGQGLNEQFF,TGTGCCAGCGAGTTGCCAAAGGGACAGGGACTCAATGAGCAGTTCTTC
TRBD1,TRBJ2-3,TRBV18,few,CASSTSAGQETDTQYF,TGTGCCAGCTCCACCAGTGCGGGACAGGAGACAGATACGCAGTATTTT
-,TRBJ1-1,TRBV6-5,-,CASSYTKLGNTEAFF,TGTGCCAGCAGTTATACTAAATTGGGGAACACTGAAGCTTTCTTT
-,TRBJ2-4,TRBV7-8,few,CASSFGSDIAKNIQYF,TGTGCCAGCAGCTTTGGGTCAGATATAGCCAAAAACATTCAGTACTTC
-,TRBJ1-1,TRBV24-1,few,CATSDSRWGNTEAFF,TGTGCCACCAGTGATTCTAGGTGGGGAAACACTGAAGCTTTCTTT
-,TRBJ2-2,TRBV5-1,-,CASSDNRGVGTGELFF,TGCGCCAGCAGCGACAATCGAGGGGTAGGAACCGGGGAGCTGTTTTTT
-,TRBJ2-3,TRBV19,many,CASSVSGLGTDTQYF,TGTGCCAGTAGTGTCTCGGGACTGGGCACAGATACGCAGTATTTT
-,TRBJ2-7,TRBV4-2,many,CASSQDRRGRYYEQYF,TGTGCCAGCAGCCAAGATAGGAGGGGCCGTTACTACGAGCAGTACTTC
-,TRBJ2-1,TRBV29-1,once,CSVIPPRSSYNEQFF,TGCAGCGTTATTCCCCCCAGAAGCTCCTACAATGAGCAGTTCTTC
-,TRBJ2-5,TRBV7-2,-,CASSSPTWVGVETQYF,TGTGCCAGCAGCTCCCCGACGTGGGTGGGGGTTGAGACCCAGTACTTC
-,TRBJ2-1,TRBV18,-,CASSPIENNEQFF,TGTGCCAGCTCACCTATCGAAAACAATGAGCAGTTCTTC
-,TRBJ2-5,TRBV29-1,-,CSVEDPPGYQETQYF,TGCAGCGTTGAAGATCCTCCGGGGTATCAAGAGACCCAGTACTTC
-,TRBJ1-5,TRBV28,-,CASGQGQPQHF,TGTGCCAGCGGGCAGGGTCAGCCCCAGCATTTT
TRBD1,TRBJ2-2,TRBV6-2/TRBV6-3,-,CASSLGQGPTGELFF,TGTGCCAGCTCCTTGGGACAGGGGCCCACCGGGGAGCTGTTTTTT
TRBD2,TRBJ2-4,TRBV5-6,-,CASSFFSGSGKNIQYF,TGTGCCAGCAGCTTTTTTAGCGGGAGCGGCAAAAACATTCAGTACTTC
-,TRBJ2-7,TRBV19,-,CASSPRGAPGYEQYF,TGTGCCAGTAGTCCCCGCGGAGCCCCGGGGTATGAGCAGTACTTC
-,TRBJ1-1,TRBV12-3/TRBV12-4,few,CASSFYGVNTEAFF,TGTGCCAGCAGCTTCTACGGGGTGAACACTGAAGCTTTCTTT
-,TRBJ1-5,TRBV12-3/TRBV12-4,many,CASSFRLNQPQHF,TGTGCCAGCAGTTTCAGGTTAAATCAGCCCCAGCATTTT
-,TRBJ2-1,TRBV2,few,CASSGDRFSSYNEQFF,TGTGCCAGCAGTGGCGACAGGTTCTCATCCTACAATGAGCAGTTCTTC
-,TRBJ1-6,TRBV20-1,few,CSASPQGHWNSPLHF,TGCAGTGCTAGCCCCCAGGGACATTGGAATTCACCCCTCCACTTT
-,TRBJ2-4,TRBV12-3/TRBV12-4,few,CASSLNPGNIQYF,TGTGCCAGCAGCCTTAATCCGGGAAACATTCAGTACTTC
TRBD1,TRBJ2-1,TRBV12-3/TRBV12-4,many,CASNPSDGGQGRLGEQFF,TGTGCCAGCAATCCCTCAGACGGGGGACAGGGTAGGCTCGGTGAGCAGTTCTTC
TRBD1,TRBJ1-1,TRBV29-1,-,CSVVTDTGDAEAFF,TGCAGCGTTGTCACCGATACAGGGGATGCTGAAGCTTTCTTT
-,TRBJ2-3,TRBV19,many,CASSQSLTDTQYF,TGTGCCAGTAGTCAGTCCCTAACAGATACGCAGTATTTT
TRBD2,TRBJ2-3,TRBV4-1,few,CASRRYLAGGTDTQYF,TGCGCCAGCAGACGATATCTAGCGGGGGGCACAGATACGCAGTATTTT
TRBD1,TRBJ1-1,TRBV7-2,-,CASKRTGNTEAFF,TGTGCCAGCAAGCGGACAGGGAACACTGAAGCTTTCTTT
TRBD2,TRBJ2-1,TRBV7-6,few,CASSSWTSGGAISNNEQFF,TGTGCCAGCAGCTCGTGGACTAGCGGGGGGGCCATTTCCAACAATGAGCAGTTCTTC
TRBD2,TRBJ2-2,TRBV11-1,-,CASSFLAGRYTGELFF,TGTGCCAGCAGCTTTCTAGCGGGAAGATACACCGGGGAGCTGTTTTTT
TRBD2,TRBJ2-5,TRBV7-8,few,CASSSSGTSGGETQYF,TGTGCCAGCAGCTCATCCGGGACTAGCGGCGGGGAGACCCAGTACTTC